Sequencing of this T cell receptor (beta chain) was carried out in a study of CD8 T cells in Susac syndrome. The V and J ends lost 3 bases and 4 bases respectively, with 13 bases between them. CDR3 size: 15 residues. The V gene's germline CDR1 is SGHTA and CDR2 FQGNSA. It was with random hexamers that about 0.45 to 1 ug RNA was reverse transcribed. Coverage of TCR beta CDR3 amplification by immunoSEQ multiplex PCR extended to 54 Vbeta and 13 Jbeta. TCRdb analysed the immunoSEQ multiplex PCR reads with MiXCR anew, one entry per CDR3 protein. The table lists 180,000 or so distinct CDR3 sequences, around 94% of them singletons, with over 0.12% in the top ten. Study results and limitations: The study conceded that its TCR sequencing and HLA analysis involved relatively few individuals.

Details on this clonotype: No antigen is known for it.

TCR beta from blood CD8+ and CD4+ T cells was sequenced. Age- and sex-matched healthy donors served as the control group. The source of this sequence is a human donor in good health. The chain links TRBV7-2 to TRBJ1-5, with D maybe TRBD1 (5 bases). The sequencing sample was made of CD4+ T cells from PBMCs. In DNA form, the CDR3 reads TGTGCCAGCAGCTTGGGGGGGTCAGTGAATCAGCCCCAGCATTTT. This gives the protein CASSLGGSVNQPQHF.